These T cell receptor beta chains were read from a single sample in a study of blood T cells in healthy people across ages. TCRdb passed the 5' RACE reads through MiXCR, listing each CDR3 protein once. The table includes about 780,000 distinct CDR3 sequences, about 47% detected once. The sequenced material came from blood. These receptor sequences come from a man at least 80 years old in good health. CDR3s include the opening cysteine and the closing phenylalanine or tryptophan. A D gene is named only where the DNA matches it firmly. Expanded clones get a size class; other rows say once, few or many, or leave the size out.

size	V	J	D	DNA	CDR3
NA	TRBV14	TRBJ1-4	NA	TGTGCCAGCAGCCGACGCCCCGGGGAGGGTAATGAAAAACTGTTTTTT	CASSRRPGEGNEKLFF
few	TRBV12-3/TRBV12-4	TRBJ2-7	TRBD1	TGTGCCAGCAGTCCAGGGACAGGGAGTCAAGGGGAGCAGTACTTC	CASSPGTGSQGEQYF
few	TRBV10-3	TRBJ2-7	TRBD2	TGTGCCCTCCAGCGGGAGGGCCTGGACGAGCAGTACTTC	CALQREGLDEQYF
NA	TRBV20-1	TRBJ2-5	TRBD2	TGCAGTGCTATTACTAGCGGGAGTCGGAGTTACGGGCAGTACTTC	CSAITSGSRSYGQYF
NA	TRBV7-3	TRBJ2-1	TRBD2	TGTGCCAGCAGCTCAAGGACTAGCGGGAGACACAATGAGCAGTTCTTC	CASSSRTSGRHNEQFF
NA	TRBV15	TRBJ1-4	NA	TGTGCCACCAGCAGCCAGGGGTCAACTAATGAAAAACTGTTTTTT	CATSSQGSTNEKLFF
NA	TRBV28	TRBJ2-5	NA	TGTGCCAGCAGTCGGGACTCAGTCCAAGAGACCCAGTACTTC	CASSRDSVQETQYF
few	TRBV4-2	TRBJ2-3	NA	TGTGCCAGCAGCCCGGAGGCTCCGCCACGCACAGATACGCAGTATTTT	CASSPEAPPRTDTQYF
NA	TRBV6-5	TRBJ2-1	TRBD1	TGTGCCAGCAGGGGAATGGGACAGGGGGCAAATGAGCAGTTCTTC	CASRGMGQGANEQFF
NA	TRBV3-1	TRBJ2-5	TRBD2	TGTGCCAGCAGCCAGGAGGCGGGAGTTCTCAATGAGCAGTACTTC	CASSQEAGVLNEQYF
NA	TRBV7-2	TRBJ1-4	NA	TGTGCCAGCAGCCCAGCCGGGGTGGAGGCTAATGAAAAACTGTTTTTT	CASSPAGVEANEKLFF
few	TRBV20-1	TRBJ2-3	NA	TGCAGTGCTAGTGGCAAGGGCAGAACAGATACGCAGTATTTT	CSASGKGRTDTQYF
few	TRBV7-2	TRBJ2-1	TRBD2	TGTGCCAGCAGTATCAGCGGGAGGGCCAATGAGCAGTTCTTC	CASSISGRANEQFF
NA	TRBV20-1	TRBJ2-7	NA	TGCAGTGCTAGGGGCGACCAGCGCAGGGACGAGCAGTACTTC	CSARGDQRRDEQYF
NA	TRBV7-2	TRBJ2-1	TRBD2	TGTGCCAGCAGCTTAGCGCTCAGCGGGAGTATCTACAATGAGCAGTTCTTC	CASSLALSGSIYNEQFF
NA	TRBV5-6	TRBJ1-2	NA	TGTGCCAGCAGTTCCGTCGGGGAAACTAACTATGGCTACACCTTC	CASSSVGETNYGYTF
NA	TRBV11-2	TRBJ1-1	NA	TGTGCCAGCAGCCGCAGCCAGGGCCAGAGCACTGAAGCTTTCTTT	CASSRSQGQSTEAFF
NA	TRBV5-1	TRBJ2-3	TRBD2	TGCGCCAGCAGCTTGGACCCTAGCGGGGGGACGCAGTATTTT	CASSLDPSGGTQYF
few	TRBV5-1	TRBJ2-7	NA	TGCGCCAGCAGATTCATGACGGAAACCTACGAGCAGTACTTC	CASRFMTETYEQYF
NA	TRBV5-4	TRBJ2-7	NA	TGTGCCAGCAGCCGTGGGTCCTTCACGGGCGAGCAGTACTTC	CASSRGSFTGEQYF
NA	TRBV6-6	TRBJ1-2	NA	TGTGCCAGCAGTAACTCGGCCCAAAGCTATGGCTACACCTTC	CASSNSAQSYGYTF
few	TRBV14	TRBJ1-4	NA	TGTGCCAGCAGCCGATCAGGCGGTGGTAATGAAAAACTGTTTTTT	CASSRSGGGNEKLFF
NA	TRBV7-9	TRBJ1-2	TRBD1	TGTGCCAGCAGCGGAACGGTACAGGGGGGAGTTGGCTACACCTTC	CASSGTVQGGVGYTF
NA	TRBV29-1	TRBJ2-1	TRBD2	TGCAGGGTGAAAAGCGGGGTGAGTAAGCAGTTCTTC	CRVKSGVSKQFF
NA	TRBV10-3	TRBJ1-6	NA	TGTGCCATCAGCAGGGACCGCAGCGATTCACCCCTCCACTTT	CAISRDRSDSPLHF
NA	TRBV6-1	TRBJ2-2	NA	TGTGCCAGCACTGAATTGGTTGGGGTAACCGGGGAGCTGTTTTTT	CASTELVGVTGELFF
NA	TRBV2	TRBJ2-3	NA	TGTGCCAGCAGTGAACAGTCGGTTAGCACAGATACGCAGTATTTT	CASSEQSVSTDTQYF
NA	TRBV9	TRBJ2-5	NA	TGTGCCAGCAGCGAAGGCAGCACACAAGAGACCCAGTACTTC	CASSEGSTQETQYF
NA	TRBV24-1	TRBJ2-3	NA	TGTGCCACCAGTCCCCCAGGGGAGGATACGCAGTATTTT	CATSPPGEDTQYF
NA	TRBV14	TRBJ2-3	TRBD2	TGTGCCAGCAGCTCCTTAGCGGGAGTCCGCACAGATACGCAGTATTTT	CASSSLAGVRTDTQYF
NA	TRBV7-2	TRBJ2-3	NA	TGTGCCAGCAGCTTAACCAGGGATCAGAGCACAGATACGCAGTATTTT	CASSLTRDQSTDTQYF
NA	TRBV24-1	TRBJ2-1	TRBD1	TGTGCCACCAAAGGACAGGGGATGTTTAATGAGCAGTTCTTC	CATKGQGMFNEQFF
NA	TRBV19	TRBJ2-7	NA	TGTGCCAGTAGTATAGTCGTCAGAGGCGAGCAGTACTTC	CASSIVVRGEQYF
NA	TRBV18	TRBJ2-3	NA	TGTGCCAGCTCACTTAAGCTCGGGACTCGGAGCACAGATACGCAGTATTTT	CASSLKLGTRSTDTQYF
many	TRBV29-1	TRBJ2-3	NA	TGCAGCGTTGTTATGGGCGGAGGCACAGATACGCAGTATTTT	CSVVMGGGTDTQYF
NA	TRBV2	TRBJ2-1	NA	TGTGCCAGCAGTACCTCAGGGGATGCCGAGTTCTTC	CASSTSGDAEFF
NA	TRBV5-1	TRBJ2-7	NA	TGCGCCAGCAGCCACGGAGGACAGCCGACCTACGAGCAGTACTTC	CASSHGGQPTYEQYF